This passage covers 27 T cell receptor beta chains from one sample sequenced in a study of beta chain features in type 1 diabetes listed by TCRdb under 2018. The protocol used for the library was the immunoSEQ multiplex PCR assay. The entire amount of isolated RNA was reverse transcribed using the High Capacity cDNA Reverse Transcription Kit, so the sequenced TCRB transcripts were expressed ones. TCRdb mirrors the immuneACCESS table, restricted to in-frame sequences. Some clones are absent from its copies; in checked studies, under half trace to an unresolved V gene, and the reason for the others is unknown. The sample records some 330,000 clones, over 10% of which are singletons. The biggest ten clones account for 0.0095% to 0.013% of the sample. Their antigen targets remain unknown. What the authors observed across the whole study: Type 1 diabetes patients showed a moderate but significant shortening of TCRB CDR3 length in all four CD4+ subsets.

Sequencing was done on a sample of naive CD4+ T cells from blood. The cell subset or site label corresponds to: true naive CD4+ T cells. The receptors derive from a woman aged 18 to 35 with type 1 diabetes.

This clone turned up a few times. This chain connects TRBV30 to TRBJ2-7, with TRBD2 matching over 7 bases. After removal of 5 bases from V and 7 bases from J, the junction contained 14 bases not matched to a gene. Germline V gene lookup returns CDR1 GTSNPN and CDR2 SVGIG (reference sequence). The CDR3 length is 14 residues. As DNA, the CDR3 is TGTGCCTGGGCCCTTGGCGGGAGTTCGAGTGAGCAGTACTTC. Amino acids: CAWALGGSSSEQYF. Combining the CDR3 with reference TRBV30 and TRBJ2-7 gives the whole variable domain SQTIHQWPATLVQPVGSPLSLECTVEGTSNPNLYWYRQAAGRGLQLLFYSVGIGQISSEVPQNLSASRPQDRQFILSSKKLLLSDSGFYLCAWALGGSSSEQYFGPGTRLTVT.

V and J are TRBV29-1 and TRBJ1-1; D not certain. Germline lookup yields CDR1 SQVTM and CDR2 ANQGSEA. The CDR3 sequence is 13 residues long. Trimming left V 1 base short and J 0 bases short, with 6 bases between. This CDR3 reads CSVEGAVNTEAFF. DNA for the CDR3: TGCAGCGTTGAAGGGGCAGTGAACACTGAAGCTTTCTTT. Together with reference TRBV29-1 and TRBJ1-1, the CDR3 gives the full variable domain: SAVISQKPSRDICQRGTSLTIQCQVDSQVTMMFWYRQQPGQSLTLIATANQGSEATYESGFVIDKFPISRPNLTFSTLTVSNMSPEDSSIYLCSVEGAVNTEAFFGQGTRLTVV.

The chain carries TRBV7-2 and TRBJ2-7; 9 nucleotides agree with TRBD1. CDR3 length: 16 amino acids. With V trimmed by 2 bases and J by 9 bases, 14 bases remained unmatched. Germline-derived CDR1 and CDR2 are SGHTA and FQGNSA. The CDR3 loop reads CASSLYPAPGQGSQYF. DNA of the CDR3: TGTGCCAGCAGCTTATACCCCGCCCCGGGACAGGGATCGCAGTACTTC. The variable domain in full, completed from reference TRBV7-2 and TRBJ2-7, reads GAGVSQSPSNKVTEKGKDVELRCDPISGHTALYWYRQSLGQGLEFLIYFQGNSAPDKSGLPSDRFSAERTGGSVSTLTIQRTQQEDSAVYLCASSLYPAPGQGSQYFGPGTRLTVT.

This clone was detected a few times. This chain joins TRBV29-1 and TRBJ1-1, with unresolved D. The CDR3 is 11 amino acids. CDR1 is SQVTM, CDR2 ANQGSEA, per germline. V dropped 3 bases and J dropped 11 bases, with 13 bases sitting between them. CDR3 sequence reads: CSVDPNMEAFF. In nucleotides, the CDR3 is TGCAGCGTTGACCCCAACATGGAGGCTTTCTTT. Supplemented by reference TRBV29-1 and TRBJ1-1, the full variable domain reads SAVISQKPSRDICQRGTSLTIQCQVDSQVTMMFWYRQQPGQSLTLIATANQGSEATYESGFVIDKFPISRPNLTFSTLTVSNMSPEDSSIYLCSVDPNMEAFFGQGTRLTVV.

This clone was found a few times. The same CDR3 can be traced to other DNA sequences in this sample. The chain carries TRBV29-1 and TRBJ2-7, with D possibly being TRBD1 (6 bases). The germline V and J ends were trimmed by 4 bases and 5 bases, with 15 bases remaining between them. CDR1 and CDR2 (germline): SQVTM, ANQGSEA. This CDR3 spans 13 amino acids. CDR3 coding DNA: TGCAGCGTTGTCTGGGACATCCTAAACGAGCAGTACTTC. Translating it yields CSVVWDILNEQYF.

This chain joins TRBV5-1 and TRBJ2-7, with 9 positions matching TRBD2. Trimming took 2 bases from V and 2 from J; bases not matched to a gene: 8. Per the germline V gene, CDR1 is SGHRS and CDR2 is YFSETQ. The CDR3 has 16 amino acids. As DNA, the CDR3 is TGCGCCAGCAGCTTCCCCACTAGCGGGTCAACCTACGAGCAGTACTTC. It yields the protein CASSFPTSGSTYEQYF.

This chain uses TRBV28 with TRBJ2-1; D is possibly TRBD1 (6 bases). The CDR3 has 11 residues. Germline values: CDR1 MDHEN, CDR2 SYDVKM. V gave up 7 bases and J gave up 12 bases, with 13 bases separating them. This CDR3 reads CASKGELRQFF. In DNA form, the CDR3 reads TGTGCCAGCAAGGGGGAGTTGAGGCAGTTCTTC.

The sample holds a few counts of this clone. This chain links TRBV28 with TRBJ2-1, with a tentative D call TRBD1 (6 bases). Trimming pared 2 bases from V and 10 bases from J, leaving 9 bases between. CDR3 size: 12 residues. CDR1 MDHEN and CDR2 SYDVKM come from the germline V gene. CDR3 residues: CASSLDDREQFF. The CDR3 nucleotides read TGTGCCAGCAGTTTAGATGACAGGGAGCAGTTCTTC.

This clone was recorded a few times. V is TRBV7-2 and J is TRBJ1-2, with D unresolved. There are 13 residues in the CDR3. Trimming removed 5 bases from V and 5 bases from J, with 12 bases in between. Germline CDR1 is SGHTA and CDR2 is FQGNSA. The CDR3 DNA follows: TGTGCCAGCAGCCCAATCGCCGGGTATGGCTACACCTTC. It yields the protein CASSPIAGYGYTF.

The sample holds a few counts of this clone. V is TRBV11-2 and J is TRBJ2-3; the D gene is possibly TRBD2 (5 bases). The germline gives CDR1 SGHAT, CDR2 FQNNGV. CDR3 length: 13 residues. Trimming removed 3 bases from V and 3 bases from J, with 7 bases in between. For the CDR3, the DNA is TGTGCCAGCAGCTTGAGGGAGACAGATACGCAGTATTTT. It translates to CASSLRETDTQYF.

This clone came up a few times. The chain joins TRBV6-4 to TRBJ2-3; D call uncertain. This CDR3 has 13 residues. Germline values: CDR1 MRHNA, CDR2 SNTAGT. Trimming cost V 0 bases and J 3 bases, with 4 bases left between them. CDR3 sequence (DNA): TGTGCCAGCAGTGACTCACGGACAGATACGCAGTATTTT. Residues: CASSDSRTDTQYF.

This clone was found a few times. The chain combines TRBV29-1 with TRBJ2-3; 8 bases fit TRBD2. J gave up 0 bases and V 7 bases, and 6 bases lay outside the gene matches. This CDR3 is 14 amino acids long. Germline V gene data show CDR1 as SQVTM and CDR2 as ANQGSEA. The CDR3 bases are TGCAGCGGGCAAAGCGGGGGAAGCACAGATACGCAGTATTTT. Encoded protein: CSGQSGGSTDTQYF.

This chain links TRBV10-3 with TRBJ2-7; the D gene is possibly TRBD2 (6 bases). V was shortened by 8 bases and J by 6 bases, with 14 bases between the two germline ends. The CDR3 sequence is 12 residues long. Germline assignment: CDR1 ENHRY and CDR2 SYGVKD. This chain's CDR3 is CAIWEAQGEQYF. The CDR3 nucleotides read TGTGCCATCTGGGAGGCCCAGGGCGAGCAGTACTTC.

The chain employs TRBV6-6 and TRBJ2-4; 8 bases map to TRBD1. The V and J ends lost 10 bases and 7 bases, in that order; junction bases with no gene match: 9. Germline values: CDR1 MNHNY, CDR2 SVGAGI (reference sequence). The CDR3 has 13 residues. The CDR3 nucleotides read TGTGCCACCTGGACAGGGTTTACTAACATTCAGTACTTC. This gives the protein CATWTGFTNIQYF.

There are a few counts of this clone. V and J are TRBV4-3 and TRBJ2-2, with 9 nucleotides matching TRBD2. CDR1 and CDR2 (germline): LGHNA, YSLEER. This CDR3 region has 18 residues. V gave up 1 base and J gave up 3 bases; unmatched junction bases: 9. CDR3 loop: CASSQAQGAGGYTGELFF. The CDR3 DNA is TGCGCCAGCAGCCAAGCTCAGGGAGCGGGGGGATACACCGGGGAGCTGTTTTTT.

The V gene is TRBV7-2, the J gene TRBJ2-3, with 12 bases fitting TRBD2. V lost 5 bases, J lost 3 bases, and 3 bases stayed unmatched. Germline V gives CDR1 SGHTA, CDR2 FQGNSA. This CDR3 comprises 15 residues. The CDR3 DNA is TGTGCCAGCAGCCTTGGACTAGCGGGAACAGATACGCAGTATTTT. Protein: CASSLGLAGTDTQYF.

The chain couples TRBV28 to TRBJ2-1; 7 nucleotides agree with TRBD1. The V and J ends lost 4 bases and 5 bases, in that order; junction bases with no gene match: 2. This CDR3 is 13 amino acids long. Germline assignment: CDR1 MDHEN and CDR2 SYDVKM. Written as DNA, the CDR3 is TGTGCCAGCAGTTCCGGACAGGACAATGAGCAGTTCTTC. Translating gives CASSSGQDNEQFF.

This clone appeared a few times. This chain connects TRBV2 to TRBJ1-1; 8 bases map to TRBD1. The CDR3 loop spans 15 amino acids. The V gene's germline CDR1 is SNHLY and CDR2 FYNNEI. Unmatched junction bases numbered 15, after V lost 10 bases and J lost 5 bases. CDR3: CAILEIRTGLTEAFF. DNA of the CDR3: TGTGCCATACTAGAAATACGGACAGGGCTTACTGAAGCTTTCTTT.

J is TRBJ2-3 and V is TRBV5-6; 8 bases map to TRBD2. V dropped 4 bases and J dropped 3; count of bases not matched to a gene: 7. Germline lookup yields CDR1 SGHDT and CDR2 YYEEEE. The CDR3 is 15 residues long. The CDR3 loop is CASSPGGVKTDTQYF. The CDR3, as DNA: TGTGCCAGCAGCCCCGGGGGGGTCAAGACAGATACGCAGTATTTT.

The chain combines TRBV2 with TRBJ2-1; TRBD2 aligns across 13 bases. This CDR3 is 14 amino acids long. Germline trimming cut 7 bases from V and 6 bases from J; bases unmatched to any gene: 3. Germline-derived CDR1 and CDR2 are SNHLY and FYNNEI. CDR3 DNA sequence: TGTGCCAGCACCCGACTAGCGGGAGGCAATGAGCAGTTCTTC. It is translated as CASTRLAGGNEQFF.

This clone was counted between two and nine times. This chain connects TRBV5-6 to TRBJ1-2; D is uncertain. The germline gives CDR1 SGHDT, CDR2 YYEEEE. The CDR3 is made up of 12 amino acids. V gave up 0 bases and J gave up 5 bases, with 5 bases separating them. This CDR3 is CASSLASYGYTF. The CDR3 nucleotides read TGTGCCAGCAGCTTGGCCAGTTATGGCTACACCTTC.

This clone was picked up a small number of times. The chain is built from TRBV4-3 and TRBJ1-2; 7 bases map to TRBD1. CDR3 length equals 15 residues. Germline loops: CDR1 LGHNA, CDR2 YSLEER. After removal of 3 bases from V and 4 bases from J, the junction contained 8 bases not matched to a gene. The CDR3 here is CASSHTDRDGYGYTF. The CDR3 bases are TGCGCCAGCAGCCACACAGACAGGGATGGCTATGGCTACACCTTC.

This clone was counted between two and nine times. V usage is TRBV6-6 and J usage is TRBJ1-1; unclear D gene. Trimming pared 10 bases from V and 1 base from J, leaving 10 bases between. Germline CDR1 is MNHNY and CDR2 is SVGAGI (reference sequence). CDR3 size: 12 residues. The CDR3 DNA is TGTGCCACCCTGACTTCGAACACTGAAGCTTTCTTT. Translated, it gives CATLTSNTEAFF.

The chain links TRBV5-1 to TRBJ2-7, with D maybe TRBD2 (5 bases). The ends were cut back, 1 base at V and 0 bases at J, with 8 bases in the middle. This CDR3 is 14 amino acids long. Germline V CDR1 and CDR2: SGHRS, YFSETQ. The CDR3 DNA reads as TGCGCCAGCAGCTTGTCTCGGGACTCCTACGAGCAGTACTTC. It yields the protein CASSLSRDSYEQYF.

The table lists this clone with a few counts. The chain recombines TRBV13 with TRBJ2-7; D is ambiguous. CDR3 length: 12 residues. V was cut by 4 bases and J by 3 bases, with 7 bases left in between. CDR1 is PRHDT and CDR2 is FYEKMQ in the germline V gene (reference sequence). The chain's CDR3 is CASSSRHYEQYF. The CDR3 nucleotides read TGTGCCAGCAGCTCGAGGCACTACGAGCAGTACTTC.

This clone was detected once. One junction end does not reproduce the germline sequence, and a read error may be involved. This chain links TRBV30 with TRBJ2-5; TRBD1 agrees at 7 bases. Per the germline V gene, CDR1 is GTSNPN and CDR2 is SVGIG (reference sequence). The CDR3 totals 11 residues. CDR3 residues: CAWSALQGLHF. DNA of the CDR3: TGTGCCTGGAGTGCACTACAGGGGCTGCACTTC.

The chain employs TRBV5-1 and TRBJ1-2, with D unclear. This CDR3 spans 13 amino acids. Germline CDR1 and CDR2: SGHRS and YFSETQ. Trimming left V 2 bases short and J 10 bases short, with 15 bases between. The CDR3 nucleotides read TGCGCCAGCAGCTTCCCACCATCCCGGGACTACACCTTC. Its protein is CASSFPPSRDYTF.